Included here is one T cell receptor (beta chain) sequence, with context. The sample belongs to a study of blood T cell repertoires in COVID-19. The CDR3 consists of 13 residues. V lost 6 bases and J 6 bases, leaving 15 bases between the germline ends. Looked up from germline, CDR1 is MNHEY and CDR2 is SVGAGI. Study processing details: By means of reference gene primer amplification, nucleated cell counts were estimated. The method was immunoSEQ multiplex PCR; TCRdb's version includes in-frame clones alone and lacks a portion of them. The DNA gave D and trimming, while V, J and clone size come from that table. The sample yields 75,000 to 90,000 clones, around nine tenths seen once.

This TCR was sampled from a human donor in a cohort sampled during active COVID-19. This chain connects TRBV6-5 to TRBJ2-7; D possibly corresponds to TRBD2 (5 bases). The source material was peripheral blood. The CDR3 is CASRRDMSIEQYF. In DNA form, the CDR3 reads TGTGCCAGCAGGAGGGATATGTCAATCGAGCAGTACTTC.